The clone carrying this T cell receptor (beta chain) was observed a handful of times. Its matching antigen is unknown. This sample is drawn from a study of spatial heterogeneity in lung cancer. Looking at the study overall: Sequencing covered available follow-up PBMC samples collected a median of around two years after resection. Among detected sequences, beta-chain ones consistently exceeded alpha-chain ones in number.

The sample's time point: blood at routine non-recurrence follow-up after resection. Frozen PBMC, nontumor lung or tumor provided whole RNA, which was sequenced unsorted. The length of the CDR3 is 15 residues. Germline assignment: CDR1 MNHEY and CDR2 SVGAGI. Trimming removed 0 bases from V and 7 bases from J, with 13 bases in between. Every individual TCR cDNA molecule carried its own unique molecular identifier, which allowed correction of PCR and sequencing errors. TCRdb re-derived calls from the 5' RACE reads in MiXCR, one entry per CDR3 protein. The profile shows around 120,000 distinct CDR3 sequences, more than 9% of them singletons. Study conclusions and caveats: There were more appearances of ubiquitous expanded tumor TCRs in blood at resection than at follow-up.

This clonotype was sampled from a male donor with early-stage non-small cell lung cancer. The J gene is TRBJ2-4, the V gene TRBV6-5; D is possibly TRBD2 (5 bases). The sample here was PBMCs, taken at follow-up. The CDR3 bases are TGTGCCAGCAGTTACTCGAGGGTTGACTCGAACATTCAGTACTTC. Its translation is CASSYSRVDSNIQYF.